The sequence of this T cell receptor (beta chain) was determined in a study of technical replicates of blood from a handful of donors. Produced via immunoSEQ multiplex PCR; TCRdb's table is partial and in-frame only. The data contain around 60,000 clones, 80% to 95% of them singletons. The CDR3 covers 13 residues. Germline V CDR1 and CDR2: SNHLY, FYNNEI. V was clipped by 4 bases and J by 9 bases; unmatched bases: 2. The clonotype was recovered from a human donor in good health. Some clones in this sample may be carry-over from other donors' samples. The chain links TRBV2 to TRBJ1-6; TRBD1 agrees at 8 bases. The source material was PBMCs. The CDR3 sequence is CASSAGGGSPLHF. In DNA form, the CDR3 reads TGTGCCAGCAGTGCAGGGGGCGGTTCACCCCTCCACTTT.